Reported below is one T cell receptor beta chain. Its target is not known. Germline-derived CDR1 and CDR2 are KGHSH and LQKENI. The J segment lost 6 bases and the V segment lost 3 bases, leaving 9 bases of the junction unmatched. This CDR3 contains 15 residues. Sequencing of DNA taken from cultured CD4+ T cells relied on the Oncomine TCR Beta short-read assay. The authors extracted genomic DNA from cultured CD4+ T cells. TCRdb redid the calling of the PCR reads with MiXCR, one entry per CDR3 protein. Of some 3,100 distinct CDR3 sequences in the sample, roughly three quarters are singletons; the top ten hold 25% to 30%. Treatment denoted: roughly 11-day PBMC culture with coronavirus spike peptide pools or control peptides (ViraFEST assay). Per well, approximately 2 million PBMCs were cultured in the presence of around 9.4 IU/ml IL-2 and approximately 10 ug/ml peptide pools. The authors swapped half the medium for fresh IL-2 medium on days 3 and 7.

This sample stems from a study of vaccination and CD4 T cells after COVID-19. About the research overall: Median time from second vaccine dose to sampling was approximately 74 days (14 to 241).

V and J are TRBV18 and TRBJ1-2; TRBD1 matches at 8 bases. This sequence was found in a human donor who had recovered from COVID-19. Material for sequencing was CD4+ T cells from blood, cultured in vitro. DNA for the CDR3: TGTGCCAGCTCACCGGTTCGACAGGGGTGGGATGGCTACACCTTC. Amino acids: CASSPVRQGWDGYTF.